This entry features one T cell receptor beta chain sequence. Its antigen is still unknown. This entry belongs to a study of CD8 T cells in ankylosing spondylitis. Study results and limitations: Enrichment of disease-linked clones was reportedly significant in matched ankylosing spondylitis synovial fluid. Disease-linked clones were CD8+ and relatively rare in peripheral blood. Characteristic of ankylosing spondylitis blood, it appeared, was a TCR beta motif comprising eight highly homologous variants. Earlier authors reported some of these motif variants in reactive arthritis synovial fluid and blood.

This CDR3 comprises 12 residues. Germline loops: CDR1 SQVTM, CDR2 ANQGSEA. Deletions cut 4 bases from V and 4 bases from J, with 10 bases between. The TCR beta libraries were generated through quantitative 5'-RACE incorporating molecular barcodes. TCRdb reprocessed the 5' RACE reads with MiXCR, giving one entry per CDR3 protein. The sample lists about 420,000 distinct CDR3 sequences; approximately 20% were seen once. Source material: blood, either unsorted or a sorted T cell fraction (not recorded which). This clonotype originated in a male donor with ankylosing spondylitis. This chain joins TRBV29-1 and TRBJ1-2; D might be TRBD1 (6 bases). This chain's CDR3 is CSVGQGTYGYTF. CDR3 coding DNA: TGCAGCGTTGGTCAGGGGACCTATGGCTACACCTTC.